Here is one T cell receptor (beta chain) with its context. What it recognizes is unknown. This record comes from a study of vaccination and CD4 T cells after COVID-19. Study background: The study drew post-COVID samples a median roughly 100 days after diagnosis (range 35 to 161). The study, taken as a whole, reports: Rising from approximately 21 to 38, the median of SARS-CoV-2-reactive clonotypes did not change significantly.

The treatment was: roughly 10-day PBMC culture with coronavirus spike peptide pools or control peptides (ViraFEST assay). The CDR3 extends over 14 amino acids. Germline loops: CDR1 MNHNS, CDR2 SASEGT. V lost 8 bases, J lost 1 base, and 14 bases lay in between. Researchers used the Oncomine TCR Beta short-read assay to sequence DNA from cultured CD4+ T cells. From CD4+ T cells that had been cultured, genomic DNA was extracted. Each CDR3 protein gets one entry after TCRdb re-called the PCR reads with MiXCR. The sample lists some 19,000 distinct CDR3 sequences, less than 50% occurring once. The clonotype comes from a human donor with COVID-19. V gene TRBV6-1 combines with J gene TRBJ1-1; TRBD1 is a possible D gene (6 bases). Sequencing was carried out using cultured CD4+ T cells from blood. The CDR3 region has the DNA TGTGCCAGCGTGACAGGAGTCTCGAACACTGAAGCTTTCTTT. Residues: CASVTGVSNTEAFF.